These 3 T cell receptor beta chains were sequenced from one sample in a study of human T cells and chemical hapten exposure. TCRdb called the RACE reads again in MiXCR, with one record for every CDR3 protein. The sample contains more than 85,000 distinct CDR3 sequences, 9.5% to 11% of which appear only once. Time point noted: patch test 2, 6 weeks after DPC sensitization. The treatment: therapeutic diphenylcyclopropenone sensitization with weekly scalp DPC. Sequences were derived from whole blood, sampled in connection with sensitization to the hapten diphenylcyclopropenone (DPC). The receptors shown here come from a man between 40 and 49 years old with alopecia areata. Some clones in this sample may be carry-over from other donors' samples.

This clonotype turned up a few times. The V and J genes are TRBV2 and TRBJ2-1; tentatively, D is TRBD2 (6 bases). V dropped 6 bases and J dropped 0 bases, with 9 bases sitting between them. Germline values: CDR1 SNHLY, CDR2 FYNNEI. The CDR3 covers 14 residues. CDR3 in DNA: TGTGCCAGCAGCGTCGGGGGCTCCTACAATGAGCAGTTCTTC. It yields the protein CASSVGGSYNEQFF.

A few counts support this clonotype. The CDR3 DNA reads TGTGCCAGCAGTTACTCGATCACAGGGAACACTGAAGCTTTCTTT. Amino acid sequence: CASSYSITGNTEAFF. The chain has TRBV6-5 and TRBJ1-1, with D perhaps TRBD1 (5 bases). The CDR3 extends over 15 amino acids. The ends were cut back, 0 bases at V and 1 base at J, with 9 bases in the middle. Germline V gene data show CDR1 as MNHEY and CDR2 as SVGAGI.

CDR3 sequence: CASSLGQGATAFF. DNA for the CDR3: TGTGCCAGCAGTTTAGGACAGGGGGCGACAGCTTTCTTT. V is TRBV27 and J is TRBJ1-1; 11 bases match TRBD1. The CDR3 extends over 13 amino acids. The junction had 3 bases not matched to a gene; V was cut back by 2 bases and J by 10 bases. Germline CDR1 reads MNHEY; CDR2 reads SMNVEV (reference sequence).